Following are 18 T cell receptor beta chains from one sample sequenced in a study of Graves' ophthalmopathy and Graves' hyperthyroidism. The authors amplified TCR beta CDR3 regions, and they did so from RNA transcripts for repertoire sequencing. RT-PCR in the first round used HTBI primers; a second-round multiplex PCR followed. TCRdb reprocessed the multiplex PCR reads with MiXCR, giving one entry per CDR3 protein. The sample contains about 740,000 distinct CDR3 sequences, roughly 41% of which appear only once. The sequencing input was peripheral blood. All receptors derive from an adult man with Graves' ophthalmopathy.

The chain uses TRBV19 and TRBJ1-1, with TRBD1 matching over 8 bases. The CDR3 is 11 residues long. V gave up 4 bases and J gave up 11 bases; unmatched junction bases: 3. Germline CDR1 reads LNHDA; CDR2 reads SQIVND (reference sequence). In DNA form, the CDR3 reads TGTGCCAGTAGTACAGGGGGCGACGCTTTCTTT. The encoded protein is CASSTGGDAFF.

With regard to this clonotype: One end of the junction varies from germline; a read error may be responsible. The CDR3 coding sequence is TGCGCCAGCAGCCGGCCGGACAATCAAGAGACCCAGTACTTC. This encodes CASSRPDNQETQYF. The V and J genes are TRBV7-8 and TRBJ2-5; D is possibly TRBD1 (5 bases). The CDR3 runs to 14 residues. Germline assignment: CDR1 SGHVS and CDR2 FQNEAQ. Complete variable domain (other parts from reference TRBV7-8 and TRBJ2-5): GAGVSQSPRYKVAKRGQDVALRCDPISGHVSLFWYQQALGQGPEFLTYFQNEAQLDKSGLPSDRFFAERPEGSVSTLKIQRTQQEDSAVYLCASSRPDNQETQYFGPGTRLLVL.

V usage is TRBV19 and J usage is TRBJ2-5; 8 bases map to TRBD2. V was clipped by 11 bases and J by 6 bases; unmatched bases: 11. The CDR3 runs to 13 residues. CDR1 is LNHDA, CDR2 SQIVND, per germline (reference sequence). CDR3 bases: TGTGCCCGGGGGGGCCAGGCTTCCCAGACCCAGTACTTC. This sequence encodes CARGGQASQTQYF.

In the case of this clonotype: No conserved phenylalanine or tryptophan ends this CDR3, so it is likely a read error. The gene calls are TRBV11-2 and TRBJ2-5; D unresolved. The CDR3 spans 14 residues. V was shortened by 4 bases and J by 9 bases, with 18 bases between the two germline ends. The germline gives CDR1 SGHAT, CDR2 FQNNGV. DNA of the CDR3: TGTGCCAGCAGCTCAGAAACCCTAGTCCCGGCCCAGTACCTC. Protein product: CASSSETLVPAQYL.

This chain's CDR3 is CASSETSVGGGEETQYF. In DNA form, the CDR3 reads TGTGCCAGCAGTGAAACTAGCGTTGGTGGGGGCGAAGAGACCCAGTACTTC. This chain joins TRBV2 and TRBJ2-5, with D tentatively TRBD2 (7 bases). The V gene's germline CDR1 is SNHLY and CDR2 FYNNEI. The V and J ends lost 2 bases and 3 bases respectively, with 19 bases between them. The CDR3 has 17 amino acids.

The J gene is TRBJ1-1, the V gene TRBV11-1, with D unclear. This CDR3 is 17 amino acids long. V gave up 5 bases and J gave up 1 base, with 20 bases separating them. Germline V gene sequence: CDR1 SGHAT, CDR2 FQDESV (reference sequence). The CDR3 DNA reads TGTGCCAGCAGCCTGAGAGGCGGGGAAGGCAGGAACACTGAAGCTTTCTTT. Translation: CASSLRGGEGRNTEAFF.

Details on this clonotype: The junction and the germline gene differ at one end; a read error may be behind it. The V and J genes are TRBV10-2 and TRBJ2-7; no clear D gene. Germline V lookup: CDR1 WSHSY, CDR2 SAAADI. CDR3 length equals 13 residues. CDR3 DNA sequence: TGTGCCAGCAGTTTATGGAGCACCTACGAGCAGTACTTC. Its protein product is CASSLWSTYEQYF.

The sample holds many counts of this clonotype. The genes are TRBV7-9 and TRBJ1-2; TRBD1 aligns across 9 bases. V was clipped by 5 bases and J by 8 bases; unmatched bases: 6. The length of the CDR3 is 13 residues. CDR1 is SEHNR, CDR2 FQNEAQ, per germline (reference sequence). In DNA form, the CDR3 reads TGTGCCAGCAGCGTTTTAACAGGGGGCGGCTACACCTTC. Encoded protein: CASSVLTGGGYTF.

This clonotype has only a few counts. The genes are TRBV29-1 and TRBJ2-3; 9 bases agree with TRBD1. Germline assignment: CDR1 SQVTM and CDR2 ANQGSEA. The CDR3 totals 14 residues. Trimming removed 1 base from V and 3 bases from J; junction bases left unmatched: 2. The CDR3 here is CSVEGGTGTDTQYF. The CDR3 nucleotides read TGCAGCGTTGAAGGAGGGACAGGGACAGATACGCAGTATTTT.

Of note for this clonotype: Its ends do not fully match the called genes, so a read error is possible. The chain combines TRBV7-9 with TRBJ1-3, with a tentative D call TRBD1 (5 bases). CDR1 and CDR2 (germline): SEHNR, FQNEAQ (reference sequence). This CDR3 is built from 16 residues. DNA of the CDR3: TGTGCCAGCAACTTAAGTCCGGGGGGATCTGGAAACACCATATATTTT. This gives the protein CASNLSPGGSGNTIYF.

The chain recombines TRBV15 with TRBJ1-2; 8 bases line up with TRBD1. The CDR3 is 13 residues long. Per the germline V gene, CDR1 is LNHNV and CDR2 is YYDKDF (reference sequence). J was trimmed by 8 bases and V by 4 bases; bases with no gene match: 6. CDR3 amino acids: CATSKDRAGGYTF. The CDR3 DNA reads as TGTGCCACCAGCAAGGACAGGGCTGGAGGCTACACCTTC.

Worth noting for this clonotype: At one end, the junction sequence differs from germline, possibly due to a read error. The rearrangement links TRBV10-3 to TRBJ1-1, with D perhaps TRBD1 (5 bases). This CDR3 is built from 13 residues. The germline gives CDR1 ENHRY, CDR2 SYGVKD. The DNA of the CDR3 is TGTGCCAGCAGTTTAAAGACAGACACTGAAGCTTTCTTT. Translation gives CASSLKTDTEAFF.

This clonotype was found a few times. The rearrangement links TRBV6-5 to TRBJ1-2, with unresolved D. CDR3 size: 16 residues. Germline V gives CDR1 MNHEY, CDR2 SVGAGI. With 0 bases removed from V and 4 bases from J, the gap between germline ends came to 15 bases. The CDR3 DNA sequence: TGTGCCAGCAGTTACTCTTGGGAGATGAAGGGCTATGGCTACACCTTC. Residues: CASSYSWEMKGYGYTF.

This clonotype was picked up many times. The chain couples TRBV12-3 or TRBV12-4 to TRBJ1-5; D remains unclear. The V end lost 6 bases, the J end lost 4 bases, and 7 bases lay between the germline ends. The CDR3 loop spans 12 amino acids. The CDR3 spells CASSLRNQPQHF. The CDR3 coding sequence is TGTGCCAGCAGCTTAAGAAATCAGCCCCAGCATTTT.

The chain carries TRBV4-2 and TRBJ2-5; 8 nucleotides agree with TRBD1. The V and J ends lost 5 bases and 2 bases, in that order; junction bases with no gene match: 7. The CDR3 consists of 15 residues. Germline V gives CDR1 LGHNA, CDR2 YNFKEQ. The DNA of the CDR3 is TGTGCCAGCAGCTTATACCGGGACAGGCAAGAGACCCAGTACTTC. It translates to CASSLYRDRQETQYF.

This sequence joins TRBV7-9 and TRBJ2-2; 9 nucleotides match TRBD1. The CDR3 has 17 residues. After removal of 7 bases from V and 1 base from J, the junction contained 10 bases not matched to a gene. Germline values: CDR1 SEHNR, CDR2 FQNEAQ (reference sequence). In DNA, the CDR3 is TGTGCCAGCACCCCTAGTTCGGGACAGGGGAACACCGGGGAGCTGTTTTTT. Translated, it gives CASTPSSGQGNTGELFF.

This clonotype was seen only once. Here the CDR3 DNA reads TGTGCCAGCAGTCGTATCCGAAGCGGGAGGGCCGGCGAGCAGTACTTC. The encoded protein is CASSRIRSGRAGEQYF. The rearrangement uses TRBV7-2 and TRBJ2-7, with 10 positions matching TRBD2. The CDR3 runs 16 residues. The ends lost 6 bases at V and 6 bases at J; junction bases unmatched: 14. Germline lookup yields CDR1 SGHTA and CDR2 FQGNSA.

The table lists this clonotype with many counts. The gene calls are TRBV10-3 and TRBJ1-4, with D unclear. Per germline, CDR1 ENHRY and CDR2 SYGVKD. V shed 0 bases and J shed 7 bases, with 6 bases lying between them. This CDR3 contains 13 residues. The CDR3 loop is CAISESRGEKLFF. CDR3 nucleotides: TGTGCCATCAGTGAGTCAAGAGGTGAAAAACTGTTTTTT.